This TCR beta chain appears in the sequencing data of a study of shared clonotypes between healthy human individuals. Study context: Per-donor plates numbered three CD4 naive, three CD4 memory, two CD8 naive and one CD8 memory.

Sequenced by immunoSEQ multiplex PCR; TCRdb stores in-frame clones only, minus some. The table includes approximately 2,300,000 clones, 80% to 95% detected once. This TCR derives from a man between 18 and 35 years old in good health. Some clones in this sample may be carry-over from other donors' samples. The sequenced sample was naive CD4+ T cells from PBMCs. Subset given: CD45RA+ positively selected.

The CDR3: CASNRGGREAFF. The CDR3 region has the DNA TGTGCCAGCAATCGGGGGGGCCGTGAAGCTTTCTTT. The rearrangement uses TRBV28 and TRBJ1-1, with TRBD1 as a possible D gene (6 bases). Looked up from germline, CDR1 is MDHEN and CDR2 is SYDVKM. This CDR3 comprises 12 residues. Trimming took off 7 bases at V and 7 bases at J, with 13 bases between the two ends.